This TCR beta chain was obtained from a study of blood T cell repertoires in COVID-19. The overall study: Sites across the United States, Italy and Spain contributed samples from acute and convalescent COVID-19. The cDNA or gDNA used as material had been derived from T cells, B-cell-depleted T cells, or PBMCs.

The CDR3 has 15 residues. Trimming took 3 bases from V and 2 from J, leaving 13 bases between them. Germline CDR1 SGHTA, CDR2 FQGTGA. Profiling relied on immunoSEQ multiplex PCR, and the TCRdb table lists in-frame clones only, not all of them. The table lists about 71,000 clones, 82% of them singletons. The chain has TRBV7-3 and TRBJ1-2, with no clear D. The clonotype was recovered from a woman older than 75 with acute or convalescent COVID-19. Sequencing was performed on peripheral blood. The CDR3 region is CASSLSAGENYGYTF. The CDR3 nucleotides read TGTGCCAGCAGCTTGTCGGCAGGTGAAAACTATGGCTACACCTTC.